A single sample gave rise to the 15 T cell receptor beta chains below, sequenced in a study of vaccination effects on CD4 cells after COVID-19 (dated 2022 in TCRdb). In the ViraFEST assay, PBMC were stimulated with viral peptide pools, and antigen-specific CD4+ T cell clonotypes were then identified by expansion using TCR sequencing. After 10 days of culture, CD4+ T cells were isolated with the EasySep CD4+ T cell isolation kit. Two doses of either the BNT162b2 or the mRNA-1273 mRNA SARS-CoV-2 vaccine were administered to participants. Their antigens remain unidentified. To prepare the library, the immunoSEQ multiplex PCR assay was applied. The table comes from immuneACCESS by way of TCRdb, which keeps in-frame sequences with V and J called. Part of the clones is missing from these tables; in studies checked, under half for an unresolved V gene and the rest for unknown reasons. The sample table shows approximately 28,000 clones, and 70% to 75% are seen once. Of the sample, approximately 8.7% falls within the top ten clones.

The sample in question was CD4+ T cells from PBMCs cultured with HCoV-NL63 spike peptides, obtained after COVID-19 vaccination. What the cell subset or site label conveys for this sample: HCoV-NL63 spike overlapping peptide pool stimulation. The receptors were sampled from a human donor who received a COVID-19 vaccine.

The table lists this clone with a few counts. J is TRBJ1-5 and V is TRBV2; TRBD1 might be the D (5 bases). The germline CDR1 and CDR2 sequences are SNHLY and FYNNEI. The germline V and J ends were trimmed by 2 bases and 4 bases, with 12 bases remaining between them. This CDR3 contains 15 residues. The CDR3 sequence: CASSEQGRANQPQHF. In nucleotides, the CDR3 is TGTGCCAGCAGTGAACAGGGCAGGGCTAATCAGCCCCAGCATTTT.

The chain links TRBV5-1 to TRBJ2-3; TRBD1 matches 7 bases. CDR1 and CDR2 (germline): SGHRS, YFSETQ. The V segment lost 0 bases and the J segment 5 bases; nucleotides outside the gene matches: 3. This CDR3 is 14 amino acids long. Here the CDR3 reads CASSLGQGLDTQYF. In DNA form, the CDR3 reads TGCGCCAGCAGCTTGGGACAGGGATTAGATACGCAGTATTTT. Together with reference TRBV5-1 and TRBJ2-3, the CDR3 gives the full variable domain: KAGVTQTPRYLIKTRGQQVTLSCSPISGHRSVSWYQQTPGQGLQFLFEYFSETQRNKGNFPGRFSGRQFSNSRSEMNVSTLELGDSALYLCASSLGQGLDTQYFGPGTRLTVL.

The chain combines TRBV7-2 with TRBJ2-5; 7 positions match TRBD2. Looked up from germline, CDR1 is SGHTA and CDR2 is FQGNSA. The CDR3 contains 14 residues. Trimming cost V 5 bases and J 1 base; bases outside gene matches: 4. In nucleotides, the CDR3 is TGTGCCAGCAGCACGCGGGGGATCCAAGAGACCCAGTACTTC. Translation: CASSTRGIQETQYF.

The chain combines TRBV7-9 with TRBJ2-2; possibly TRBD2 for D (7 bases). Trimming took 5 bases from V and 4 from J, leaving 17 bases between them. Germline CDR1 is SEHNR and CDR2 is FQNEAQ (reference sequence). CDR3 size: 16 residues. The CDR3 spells CASSPRGGAGTGELFF. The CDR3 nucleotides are TGTGCCAGCAGCCCAAGGGGGGGCGCCGGCACCGGGGAGCTGTTTTTT.

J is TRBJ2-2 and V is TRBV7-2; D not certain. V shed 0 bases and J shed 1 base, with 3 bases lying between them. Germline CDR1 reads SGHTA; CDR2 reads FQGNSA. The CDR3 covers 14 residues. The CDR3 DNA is TGTGCCAGCAGCTTAGCCGAGAACACCGGGGAGCTGTTTTTT. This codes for CASSLAENTGELFF.

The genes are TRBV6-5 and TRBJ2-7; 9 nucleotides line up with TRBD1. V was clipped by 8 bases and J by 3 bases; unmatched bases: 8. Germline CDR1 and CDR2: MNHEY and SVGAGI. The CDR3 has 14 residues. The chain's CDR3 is CASDSGQGGYEQYF. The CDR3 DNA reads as TGTGCCAGCGATTCGGGACAGGGAGGCTACGAGCAGTACTTC.

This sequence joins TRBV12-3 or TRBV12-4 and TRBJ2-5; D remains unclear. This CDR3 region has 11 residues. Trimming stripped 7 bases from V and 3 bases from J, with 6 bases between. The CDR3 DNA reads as TGTGCCAGCATATGGGAAGAGACCCAGTACTTC. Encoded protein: CASIWEETQYF.

Here the CDR3 reads CASSLGLNNEQFF. In nucleotides, the CDR3 is TGTGCCAGTAGCCTAGGGCTGAACAATGAGCAGTTCTTC. The genes are TRBV11-1 and TRBJ2-1; D not resolved. V was clipped by 9 bases and J by 5 bases, with 14 bases between them. Germline CDR1 SGHAT, CDR2 FQDESV (reference sequence). The CDR3 totals 13 residues.

This chain's CDR3 is CASSSKGVNTEAFF. CDR3 DNA sequence: TGTGCCAGTAGTTCGAAGGGCGTGAACACTGAAGCTTTCTTT. The chain has TRBV19 and TRBJ1-1; D gene uncertain. Germline V gene lookup returns CDR1 LNHDA and CDR2 SQIVND (reference sequence). With 5 bases removed from V and 0 bases from J, the gap between germline ends came to 10 bases. The CDR3 has 14 residues.

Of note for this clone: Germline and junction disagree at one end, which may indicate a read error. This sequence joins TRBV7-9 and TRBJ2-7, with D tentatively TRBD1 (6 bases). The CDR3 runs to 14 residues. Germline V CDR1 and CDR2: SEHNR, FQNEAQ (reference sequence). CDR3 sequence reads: CASSLAGTSYEQYF. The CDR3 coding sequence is TGTGCCAGCAGCCTAGCCGGGACATCTTACGAGCAGTACTTC.

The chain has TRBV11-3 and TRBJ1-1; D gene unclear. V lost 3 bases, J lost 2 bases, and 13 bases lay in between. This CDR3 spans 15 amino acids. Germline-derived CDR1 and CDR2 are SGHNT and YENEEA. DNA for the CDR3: TGTGCCAGCAGCTTTTGGATGGAGGATAACACTGAAGCTTTCTTT. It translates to CASSFWMEDNTEAFF.

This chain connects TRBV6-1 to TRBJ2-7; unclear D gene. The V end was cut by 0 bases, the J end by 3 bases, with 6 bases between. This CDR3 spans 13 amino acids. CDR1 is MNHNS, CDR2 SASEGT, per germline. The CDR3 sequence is CASSEATLYEQYF. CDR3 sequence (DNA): TGTGCCAGCAGTGAAGCTACCCTCTACGAGCAGTACTTC.

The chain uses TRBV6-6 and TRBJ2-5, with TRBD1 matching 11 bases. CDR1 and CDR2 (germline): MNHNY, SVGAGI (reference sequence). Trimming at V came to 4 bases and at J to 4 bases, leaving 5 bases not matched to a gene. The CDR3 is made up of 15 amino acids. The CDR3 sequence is CASSSQGTGGETQYF. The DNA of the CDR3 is TGTGCCAGCAGTTCCCAAGGGACAGGGGGAGAGACCCAGTACTTC.

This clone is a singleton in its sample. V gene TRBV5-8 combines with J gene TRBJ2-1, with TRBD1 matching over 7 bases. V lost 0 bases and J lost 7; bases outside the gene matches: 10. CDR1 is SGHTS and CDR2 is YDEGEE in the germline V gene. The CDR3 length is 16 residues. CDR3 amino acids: CASSLGDSPRQNEQFF. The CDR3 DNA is TGTGCCAGCAGCTTGGGGGACAGTCCAAGGCAGAATGAGCAGTTCTTC.

This CDR3 is CASSLSGTSGGPQETQYF. The CDR3 bases are TGCGCCAGCAGCTTGTCGGGGACTAGCGGGGGGCCGCAAGAGACCCAGTACTTC. J is TRBJ2-5 and V is TRBV5-1, with TRBD2 matching 15 bases. The CDR3 is 18 amino acids. Trimming took 1 base from V and 2 from J; bases not matched to a gene: 6. Germline V gives CDR1 SGHRS, CDR2 YFSETQ.